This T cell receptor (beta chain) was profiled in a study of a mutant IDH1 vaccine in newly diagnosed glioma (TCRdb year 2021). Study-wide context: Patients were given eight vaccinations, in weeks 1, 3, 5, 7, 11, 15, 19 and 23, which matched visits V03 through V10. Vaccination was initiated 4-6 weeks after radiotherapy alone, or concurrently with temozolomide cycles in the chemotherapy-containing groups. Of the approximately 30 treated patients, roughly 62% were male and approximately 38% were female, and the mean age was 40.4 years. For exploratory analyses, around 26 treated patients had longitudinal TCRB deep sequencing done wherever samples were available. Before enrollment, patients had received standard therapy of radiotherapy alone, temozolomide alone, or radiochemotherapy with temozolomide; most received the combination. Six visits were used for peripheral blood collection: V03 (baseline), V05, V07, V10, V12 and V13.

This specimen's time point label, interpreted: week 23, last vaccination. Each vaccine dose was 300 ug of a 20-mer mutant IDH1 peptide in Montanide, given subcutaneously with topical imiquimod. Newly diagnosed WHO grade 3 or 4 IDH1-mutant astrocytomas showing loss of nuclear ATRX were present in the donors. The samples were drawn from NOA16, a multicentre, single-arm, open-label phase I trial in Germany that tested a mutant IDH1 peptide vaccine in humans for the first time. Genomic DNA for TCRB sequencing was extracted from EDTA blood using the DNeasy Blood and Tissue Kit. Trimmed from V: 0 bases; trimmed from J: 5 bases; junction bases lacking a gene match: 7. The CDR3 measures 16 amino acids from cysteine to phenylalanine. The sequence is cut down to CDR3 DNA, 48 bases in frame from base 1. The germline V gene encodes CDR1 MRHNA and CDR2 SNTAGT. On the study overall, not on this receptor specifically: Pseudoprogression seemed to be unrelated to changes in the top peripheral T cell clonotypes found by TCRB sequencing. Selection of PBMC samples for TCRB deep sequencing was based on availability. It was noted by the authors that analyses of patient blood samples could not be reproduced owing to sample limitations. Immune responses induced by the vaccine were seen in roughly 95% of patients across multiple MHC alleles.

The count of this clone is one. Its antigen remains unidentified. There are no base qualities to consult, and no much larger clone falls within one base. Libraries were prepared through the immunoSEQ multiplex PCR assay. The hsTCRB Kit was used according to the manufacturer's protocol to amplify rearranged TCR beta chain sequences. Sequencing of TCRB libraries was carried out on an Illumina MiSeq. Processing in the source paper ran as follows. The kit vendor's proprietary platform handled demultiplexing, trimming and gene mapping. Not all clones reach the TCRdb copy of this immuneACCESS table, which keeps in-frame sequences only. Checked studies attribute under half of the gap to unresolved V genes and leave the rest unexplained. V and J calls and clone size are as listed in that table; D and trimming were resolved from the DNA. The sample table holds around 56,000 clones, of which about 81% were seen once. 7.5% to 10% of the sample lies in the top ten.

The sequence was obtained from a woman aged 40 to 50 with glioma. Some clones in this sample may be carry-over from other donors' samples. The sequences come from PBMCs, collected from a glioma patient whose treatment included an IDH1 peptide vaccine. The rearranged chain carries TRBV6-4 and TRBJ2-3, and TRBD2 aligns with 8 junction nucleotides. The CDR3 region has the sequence CASSDSPAGVGDTQYF. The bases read TGTGCCAGCAGTGACTCGCCAGCGGGGGTTGGAGATACGCAGTATTTT.